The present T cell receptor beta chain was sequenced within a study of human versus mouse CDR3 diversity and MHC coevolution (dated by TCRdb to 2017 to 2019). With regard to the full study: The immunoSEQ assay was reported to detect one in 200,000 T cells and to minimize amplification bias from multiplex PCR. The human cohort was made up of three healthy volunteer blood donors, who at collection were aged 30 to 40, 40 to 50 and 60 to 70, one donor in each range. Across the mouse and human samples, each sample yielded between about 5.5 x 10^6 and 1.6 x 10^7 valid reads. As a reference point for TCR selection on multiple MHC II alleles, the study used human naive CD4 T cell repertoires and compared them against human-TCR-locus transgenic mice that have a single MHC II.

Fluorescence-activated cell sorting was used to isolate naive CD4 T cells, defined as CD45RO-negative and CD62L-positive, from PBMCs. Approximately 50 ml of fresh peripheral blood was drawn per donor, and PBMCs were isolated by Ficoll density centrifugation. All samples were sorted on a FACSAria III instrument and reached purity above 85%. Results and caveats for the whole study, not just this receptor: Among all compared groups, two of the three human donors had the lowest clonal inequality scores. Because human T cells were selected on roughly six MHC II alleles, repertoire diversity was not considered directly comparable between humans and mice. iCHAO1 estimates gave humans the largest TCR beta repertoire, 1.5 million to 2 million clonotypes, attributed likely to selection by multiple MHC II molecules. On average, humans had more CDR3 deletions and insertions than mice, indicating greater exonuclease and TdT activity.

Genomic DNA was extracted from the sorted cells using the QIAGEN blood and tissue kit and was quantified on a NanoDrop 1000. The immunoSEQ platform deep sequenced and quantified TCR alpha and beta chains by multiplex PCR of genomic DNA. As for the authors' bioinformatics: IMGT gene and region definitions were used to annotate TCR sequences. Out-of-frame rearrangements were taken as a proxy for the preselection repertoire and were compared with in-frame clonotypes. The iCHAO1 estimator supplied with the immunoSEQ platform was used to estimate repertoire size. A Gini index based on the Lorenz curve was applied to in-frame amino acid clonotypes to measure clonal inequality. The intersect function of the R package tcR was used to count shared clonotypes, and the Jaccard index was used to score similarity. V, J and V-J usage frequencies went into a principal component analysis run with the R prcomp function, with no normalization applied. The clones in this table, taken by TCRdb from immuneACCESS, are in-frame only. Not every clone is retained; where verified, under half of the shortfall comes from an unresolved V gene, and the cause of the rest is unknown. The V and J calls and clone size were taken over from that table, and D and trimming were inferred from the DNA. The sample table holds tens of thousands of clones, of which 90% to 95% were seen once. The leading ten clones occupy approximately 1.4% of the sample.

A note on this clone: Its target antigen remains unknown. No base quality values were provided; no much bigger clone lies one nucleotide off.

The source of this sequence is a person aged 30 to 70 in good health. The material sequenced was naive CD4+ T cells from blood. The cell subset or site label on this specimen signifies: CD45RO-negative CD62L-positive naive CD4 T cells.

The CDR3 protein is CASSLDRGEAFF. Read as DNA, the sequence is TGCGCCAGCAGCTTGGATCGGGGAGAAGCTTTCTTT. Recombination connected TRBV5-1 to TRBJ1-1; the D segment cannot be called with confidence. The germline V gene specifies SGHRS as CDR1 and YFSETQ as CDR2. Inclusive of the bounding cysteine and phenylalanine, the CDR3 is 12 residues long. Here the CDR3 DNA is all that survives: 36 bases in frame from base 1. Between the V and J ends, shortened by 0 bases and 8 bases respectively, the junction contains 8 bases. The entire variable domain, with the stretches around the CDR3 drawn from the reference TRBV5-1 and TRBJ1-1 proteins, is KAGVTQTPRYLIKTRGQQVTLSCSPISGHRSVSWYQQTPGQGLQFLFEYFSETQRNKGNFPGRFSGRQFSNSRSEMNVSTLELGDSALYLCASSLDRGEAFFGQGTRLTVV.